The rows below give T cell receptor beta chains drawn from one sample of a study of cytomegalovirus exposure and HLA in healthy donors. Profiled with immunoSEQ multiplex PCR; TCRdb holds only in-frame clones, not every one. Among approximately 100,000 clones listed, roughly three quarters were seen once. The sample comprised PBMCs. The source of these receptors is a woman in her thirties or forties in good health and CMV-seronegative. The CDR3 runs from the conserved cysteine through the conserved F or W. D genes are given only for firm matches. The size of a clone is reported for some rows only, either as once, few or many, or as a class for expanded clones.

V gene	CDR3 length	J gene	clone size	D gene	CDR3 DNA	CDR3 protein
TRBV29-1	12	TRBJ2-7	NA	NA	TGCAGCGTTAGCGAGAGCTCCTACGAGCAGTACTTC	CSVSESSYEQYF
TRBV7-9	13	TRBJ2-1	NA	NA	TGTGCCAGCAGCTTATCCGTTTTCAATGAGCAGTTCTTC	CASSLSVFNEQFF
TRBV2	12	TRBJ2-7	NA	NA	TGTGCCAGCACGGTTGCAGGGGACGAGCAGTACTTC	CASTVAGDEQYF
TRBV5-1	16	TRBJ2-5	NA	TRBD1	TGCGCCAGCAGCATCAGGGGGACAGGGGATCTAGAGACCCAGTACTTC	CASSIRGTGDLETQYF
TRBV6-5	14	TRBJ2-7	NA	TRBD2	TGTGCCAGCAGTTCTAGCGGGCGGGTCCCCGAGCAGTACTTC	CASSSSGRVPEQYF
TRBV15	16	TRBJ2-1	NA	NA	TGTGCCACCAGCAGCCTTAAAAACAGGTCCTACAATGAGCAGTTCTTC	CATSSLKNRSYNEQFF
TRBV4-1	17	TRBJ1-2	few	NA	TGCGCCAGCAGCCAACCACCCCCGAGGTTCCTAAACTATGGCTACACCTTC	CASSQPPPRFLNYGYTF
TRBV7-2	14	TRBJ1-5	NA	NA	TGTGCCAGCAGCGTCGCGGCAGGGTATCAGCCCCAGCATTTT	CASSVAAGYQPQHF
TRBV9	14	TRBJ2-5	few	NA	TGTGCCAGCAGCGTAGGCGGGCCACGAGAGACCCAGTACTTC	CASSVGGPRETQYF
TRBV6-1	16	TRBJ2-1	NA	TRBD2	TGTGCCAGCAGTGTATGGACTAGCGGTTCCTACAATGAGCAGTTCTTC	CASSVWTSGSYNEQFF
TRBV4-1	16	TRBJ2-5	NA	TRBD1	TGCGCCAGCAGCCAAGTCCAGCCAACAGGGGTAGAGACCCAGTACTTC	CASSQVQPTGVETQYF
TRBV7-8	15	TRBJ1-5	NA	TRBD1	TGTGCCAGCAGTTGGGGGACAGGAGCCAATCAGCCCCAGCATTTT	CASSWGTGANQPQHF
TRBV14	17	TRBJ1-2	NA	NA	TGTGCCAGCAGCCCTACCTTTACAGGATCACGGTACTATGGCTACACCTTC	CASSPTFTGSRYYGYTF
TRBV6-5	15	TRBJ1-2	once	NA	TGTGCCAGCATCCCCCGACAGACGAGTAACTATGGCTACACCTTC	CASIPRQTSNYGYTF
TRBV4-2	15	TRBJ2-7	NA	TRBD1	TGTGCCAGCAGCCAAGGGCGACAGGGAAACTACGAGCAGTACTTC	CASSQGRQGNYEQYF
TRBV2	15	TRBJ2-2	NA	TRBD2	TGTGCCAGCAGTAGCGGGGGGGTGAACACCGGGGAGCTGTTTTTT	CASSSGGVNTGELFF
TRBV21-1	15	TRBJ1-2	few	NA	TGTGCCAGCAGCAAAAACCTGAGCGGGGGGTATGGCTACACCTTC	CASSKNLSGGYGYTF
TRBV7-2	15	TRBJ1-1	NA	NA	TGTGCCAGCAGCCCAGCCGCAGGTGTGAACACTGAAGCTTTCTTT	CASSPAAGVNTEAFF
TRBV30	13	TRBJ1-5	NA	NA	TGTGCCTGGAGTGGTCGTGGCGGCCAGCCCCAGCATTTT	CAWSGRGGQPQHF
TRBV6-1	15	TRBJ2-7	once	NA	TGTGCCAGCAGTGAAATCCTAACAGAGATTTACGAGCAGTACTTC	CASSEILTEIYEQYF
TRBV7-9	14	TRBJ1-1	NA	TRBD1	TGTGCCAGCAGCCTGACAGGGGCGAACACTGAAGCTTTCTTT	CASSLTGANTEAFF
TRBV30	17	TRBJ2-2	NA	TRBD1	TGTGCCTGGAGAGGCCTAGACAGGGGGCGACTGGACGGGGAGCTGTTTTTT	CAWRGLDRGRLDGELFF
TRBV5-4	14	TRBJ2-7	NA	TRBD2	TGTGCCACCAGGGCTAGCGGGGGGGTGGGGGAGCAGTACTTC	CATRASGGVGEQYF
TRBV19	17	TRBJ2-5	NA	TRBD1	TGTGCCAGTAGCTTATCGGGACAGGGGGCATATGGGGAGACCCAGTACTTC	CASSLSGQGAYGETQYF
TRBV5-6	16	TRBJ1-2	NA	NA	TGTGCCAGCAGCTTCACAGGGCACTATTCTAACTATGGCTACACCTTC	CASSFTGHYSNYGYTF
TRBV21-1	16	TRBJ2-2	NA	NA	TGTGCCAGCGGCCAAGGACTAGTAGAAAACACCGGGGAGCTGTTTTTT	CASGQGLVENTGELFF
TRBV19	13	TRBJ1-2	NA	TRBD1	TGTGCCTCCCACTGGGGGACAGCTGGTGGCTACACCTTC	CASHWGTAGGYTF
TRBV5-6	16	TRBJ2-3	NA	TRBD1	TGTGCCAGCAGCTTGGGGGACAGGGGGGACACAGATACGCAGTATTTT	CASSLGDRGDTDTQYF
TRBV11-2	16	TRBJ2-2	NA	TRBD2	TGTGCCAGCAGCTTTAGCGGGGGGGCCCGCACCGGGGAGCTGTTTTTT	CASSFSGGARTGELFF
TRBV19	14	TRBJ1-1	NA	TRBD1	TGTGCCAGTAGTATTAATACAGGGGGGCCTGAAGCTTTCTTT	CASSINTGGPEAFF
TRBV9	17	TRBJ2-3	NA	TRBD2	TGTGCCAGCAGCGTAGAAAGCGGGGGGGCCTACACAGATACGCAGTATTTT	CASSVESGGAYTDTQYF
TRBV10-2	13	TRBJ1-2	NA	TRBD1	TGCGCCAGCACCGAGACAGGGTCCGGCGGCTACACCTTC	CASTETGSGGYTF
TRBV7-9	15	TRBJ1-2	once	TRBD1	TGTGCCAGCAGCGTCCGACAGGGCGAGGGAGATGGCTACACCTTC	CASSVRQGEGDGYTF
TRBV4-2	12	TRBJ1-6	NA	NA	TGTGCCAGCAGCCAAGCGTTCTCACCCCTCCACTTT	CASSQAFSPLHF
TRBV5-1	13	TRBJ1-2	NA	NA	TGCGCCAGCAGCCGGAGCGGGGAGGGTGGCTACACCTTC	CASSRSGEGGYTF
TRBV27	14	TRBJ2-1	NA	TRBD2	TGTGCCAGCTGGGGCGGGGGGCCATACAATGAGCAGTTCTTC	CASWGGGPYNEQFF
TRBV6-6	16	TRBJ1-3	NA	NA	TGTGCCAGCAGCTACACGGGAGGGGTAGCGGCAAACACCATATATTTT	CASSYTGGVAANTIYF
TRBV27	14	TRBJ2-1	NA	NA	TGTGCCAGCAGTCAAACAGGGCCCAGGGATGAGCAGTTCTTC	CASSQTGPRDEQFF
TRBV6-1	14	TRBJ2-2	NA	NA	TGTGCCAGCAGTGAAGGCAGGAACACCGGGGAGCTGTTTTTT	CASSEGRNTGELFF
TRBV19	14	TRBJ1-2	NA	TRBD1	TGTGCCAGTAGTATCGGGGACAGGAACTATGGCTACACCTTC	CASSIGDRNYGYTF
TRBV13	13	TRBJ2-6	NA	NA	TGTGCCAGCAGCTTGGGGGCGAGAGCCGTCCTGACTTTC	CASSLGARAVLTF
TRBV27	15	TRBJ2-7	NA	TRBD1	TGTGCCAGCAGTTTAGCGGGACAGGGGGCTTACGAGCAGTACTTC	CASSLAGQGAYEQYF
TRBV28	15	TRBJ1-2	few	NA	TGTGCCAGCAGTTTGGGGGGTACAACTCTCTATGGCTACACCTTC	CASSLGGTTLYGYTF
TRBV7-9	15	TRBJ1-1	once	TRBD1	TGTGCCAGCAGCTTAAAGGGACAGATAAACACTGAAGCTTTCTTT	CASSLKGQINTEAFF
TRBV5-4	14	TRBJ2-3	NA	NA	TGTGCCAGCAGCTTCAACCTAGCGACAGATACGCAGTATTTT	CASSFNLATDTQYF
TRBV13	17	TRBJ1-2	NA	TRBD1	TGTGCCAGCAGCCATGCCAGTTTGGGACAGGGGTTGGGGGGCTACACCTTC	CASSHASLGQGLGGYTF
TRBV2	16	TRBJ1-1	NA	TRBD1	TGTGCCAGCAGTTGGGCGACAGGGCACATGAACACTGAAGCTTTCTTT	CASSWATGHMNTEAFF
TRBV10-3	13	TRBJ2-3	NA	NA	TGTGCCATCAGTGAAGGCGAGGATTATACGCAGTATTTT	CAISEGEDYTQYF
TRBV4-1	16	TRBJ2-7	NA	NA	TGCGCCAGCAGCCAAGATCGGGCTAGCCGCTTATACGAGCAGTACTTC	CASSQDRASRLYEQYF
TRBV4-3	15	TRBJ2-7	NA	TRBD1	TGCGCCAGCAGCCCGGACAGGGCAATTTCCTACGAGCAGTACTTC	CASSPDRAISYEQYF
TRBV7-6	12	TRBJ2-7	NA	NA	TGTGCCAGTAGCGGTACCACCTACGAGCAGTACTTC	CASSGTTYEQYF
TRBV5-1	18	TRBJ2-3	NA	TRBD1	TGCGCCAGCAGCTTCCGCGGATCGGGACAGGGCCTCGAGGATACGCAGTATTTT	CASSFRGSGQGLEDTQYF
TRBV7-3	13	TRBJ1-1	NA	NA	TGTGCCAGCAGCTCTGTAAGGCGGAGTGAAGCTTTCTTT	CASSSVRRSEAFF
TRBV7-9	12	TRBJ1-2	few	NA	TGTGCCAGCAGCTTAGACAGCTATGGCTACACCTTC	CASSLDSYGYTF
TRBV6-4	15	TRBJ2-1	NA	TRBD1	TGTGCCAGCAGAGCCGGGACAGCCTCCTACAATGAGCAGTTCTTC	CASRAGTASYNEQFF
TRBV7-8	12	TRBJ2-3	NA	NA	TGTGCCAGCAAGCCTTCTACGGGTACGCAGTATTTT	CASKPSTGTQYF
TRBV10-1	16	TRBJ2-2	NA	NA	TGCGCCAACCTCGCCCCAGGGGACGAGAACACCGGGGAGCTGTTTTTT	CANLAPGDENTGELFF
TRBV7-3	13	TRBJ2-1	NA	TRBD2	TGTGCCAGCAGCCCCCCCGGGGGGGCCGAGCAGTTCTTC	CASSPPGGAEQFF
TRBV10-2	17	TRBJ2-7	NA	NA	TGCGCCAGCAGTGAGCTAACTTTTAGGGACAGCGGGCACGAGCAGTACTTC	CASSELTFRDSGHEQYF